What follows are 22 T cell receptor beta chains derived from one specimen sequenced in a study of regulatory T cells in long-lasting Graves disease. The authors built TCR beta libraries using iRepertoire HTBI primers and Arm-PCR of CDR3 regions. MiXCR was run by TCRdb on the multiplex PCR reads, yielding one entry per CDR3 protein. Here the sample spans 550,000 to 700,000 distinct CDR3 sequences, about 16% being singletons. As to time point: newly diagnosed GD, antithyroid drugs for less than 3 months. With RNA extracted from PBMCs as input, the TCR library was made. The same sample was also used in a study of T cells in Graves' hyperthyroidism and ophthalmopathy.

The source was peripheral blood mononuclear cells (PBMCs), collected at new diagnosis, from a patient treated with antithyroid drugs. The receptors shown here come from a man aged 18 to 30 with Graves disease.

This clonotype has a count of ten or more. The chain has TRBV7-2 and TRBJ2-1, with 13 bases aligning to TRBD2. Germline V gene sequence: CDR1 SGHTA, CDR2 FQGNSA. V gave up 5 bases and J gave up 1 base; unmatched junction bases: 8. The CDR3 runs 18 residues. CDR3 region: CASSAPGTSGISYNEQFF. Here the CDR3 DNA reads TGTGCCAGCAGCGCCCCCGGGACTAGCGGGATTTCCTACAATGAGCAGTTCTTC.

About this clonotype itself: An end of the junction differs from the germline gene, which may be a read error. CDR3 sequence reads: CASSEELGGPSYEQYF. The CDR3 DNA is TGTGCCAGCAGTGAAGAGCTCGGGGGCCCCTCCTACGAGCAGTATTTC. V gene TRBV6-2 or TRBV6-3 combines with J gene TRBJ2-7; the D call may be TRBD1 or TRBD2 (6 bases each). The CDR3 covers 16 residues. Germline CDR1 MNHEY, CDR2 SVGEGT.

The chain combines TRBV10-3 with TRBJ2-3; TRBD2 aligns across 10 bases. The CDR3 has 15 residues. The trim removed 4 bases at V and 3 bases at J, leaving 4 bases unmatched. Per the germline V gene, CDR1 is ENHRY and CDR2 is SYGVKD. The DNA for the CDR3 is TGTGCCATCAGTGTACTAGCGGGATCAACAGATACGCAGTATTTT. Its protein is CAISVLAGSTDTQYF.

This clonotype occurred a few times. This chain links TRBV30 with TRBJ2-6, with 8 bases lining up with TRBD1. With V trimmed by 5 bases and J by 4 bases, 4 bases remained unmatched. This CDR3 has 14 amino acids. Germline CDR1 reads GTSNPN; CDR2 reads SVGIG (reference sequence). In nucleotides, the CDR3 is TGTGCCTGGGGACAGGGCTCAGGGGCCAACGTCCTGACTTTC. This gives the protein CAWGQGSGANVLTF.

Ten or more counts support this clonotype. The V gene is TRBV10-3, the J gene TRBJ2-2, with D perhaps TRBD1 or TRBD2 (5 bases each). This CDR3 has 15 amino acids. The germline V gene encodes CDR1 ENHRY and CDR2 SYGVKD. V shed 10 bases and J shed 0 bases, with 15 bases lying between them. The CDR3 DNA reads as TGTGCCACCCGTACTATGGGGGCGAACACCGGGGAGCTGTTTTTT. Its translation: CATRTMGANTGELFF.

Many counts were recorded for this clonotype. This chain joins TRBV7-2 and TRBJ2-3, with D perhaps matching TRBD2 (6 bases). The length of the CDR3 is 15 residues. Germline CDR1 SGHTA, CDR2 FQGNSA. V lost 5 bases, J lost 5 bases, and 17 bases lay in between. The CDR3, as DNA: TGTGCCAGCAGCGTTATCCCGGGAGTTGGAGATACGCAGTATTTT. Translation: CASSVIPGVGDTQYF.

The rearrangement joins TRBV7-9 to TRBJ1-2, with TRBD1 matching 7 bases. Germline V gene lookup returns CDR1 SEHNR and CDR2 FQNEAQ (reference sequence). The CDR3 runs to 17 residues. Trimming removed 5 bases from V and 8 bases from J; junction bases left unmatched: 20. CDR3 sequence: CASSHQTRPVDRWGYTF. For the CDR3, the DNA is TGTGCCAGCAGCCACCAAACGCGGCCAGTGGACAGGTGGGGCTACACCTTC.

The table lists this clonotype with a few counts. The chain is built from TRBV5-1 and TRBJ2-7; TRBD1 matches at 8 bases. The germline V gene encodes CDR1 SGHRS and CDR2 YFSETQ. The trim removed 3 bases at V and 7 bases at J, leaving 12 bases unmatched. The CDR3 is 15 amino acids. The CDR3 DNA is TGCGCCAGCAGCTCAGGGGACAGGAGCAGTGGGGAGCAGTACTTC. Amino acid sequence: CASSSGDRSSGEQYF.

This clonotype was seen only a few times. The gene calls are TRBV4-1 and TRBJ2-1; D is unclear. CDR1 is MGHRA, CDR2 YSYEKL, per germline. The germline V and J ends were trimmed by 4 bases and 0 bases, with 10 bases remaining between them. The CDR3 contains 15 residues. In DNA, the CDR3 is TGCGCCAGCAGCCCGGACGAGGACTCCTACAATGAGCAGTTCTTC. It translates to CASSPDEDSYNEQFF.

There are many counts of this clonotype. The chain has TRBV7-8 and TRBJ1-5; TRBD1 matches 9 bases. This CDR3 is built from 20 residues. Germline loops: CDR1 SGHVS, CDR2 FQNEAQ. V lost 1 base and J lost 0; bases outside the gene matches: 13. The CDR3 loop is CASSLVGAQGARYSNQPQHF. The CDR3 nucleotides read TGTGCCAGCAGCTTAGTGGGGGCACAGGGGGCAAGATATAGCAATCAGCCCCAGCATTTT.

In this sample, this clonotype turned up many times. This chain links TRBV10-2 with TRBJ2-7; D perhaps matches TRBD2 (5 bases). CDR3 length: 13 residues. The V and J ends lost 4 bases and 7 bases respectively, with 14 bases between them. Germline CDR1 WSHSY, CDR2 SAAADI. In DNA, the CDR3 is TGCGCCAGCAGTGTAGGACTGGGCTTTGAGCAGTACTTC. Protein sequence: CASSVGLGFEQYF.

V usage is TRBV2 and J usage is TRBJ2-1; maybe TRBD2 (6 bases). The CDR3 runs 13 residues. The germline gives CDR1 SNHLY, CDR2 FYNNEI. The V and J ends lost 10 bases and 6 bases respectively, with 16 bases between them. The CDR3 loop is CATPGLASNEQFF. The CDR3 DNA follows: TGTGCCACCCCGGGACTGGCGAGCAATGAGCAGTTCTTC.

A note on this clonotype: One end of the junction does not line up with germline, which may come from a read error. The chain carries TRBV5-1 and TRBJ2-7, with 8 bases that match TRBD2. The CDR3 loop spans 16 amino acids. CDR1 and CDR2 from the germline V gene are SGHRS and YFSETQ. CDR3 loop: CASSLAGVAGSYEQYF. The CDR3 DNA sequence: TGTGCCAGCAGCTTGGCCGGGGTAGCGGGATCCTACGAGCAGTACTTC.

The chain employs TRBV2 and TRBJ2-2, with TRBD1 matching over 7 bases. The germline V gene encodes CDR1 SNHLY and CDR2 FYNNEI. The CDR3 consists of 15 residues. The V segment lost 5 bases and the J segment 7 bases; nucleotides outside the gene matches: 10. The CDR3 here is CASSHLKGGSGELFF. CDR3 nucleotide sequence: TGTGCCAGCAGTCACCTAAAAGGGGGCAGCGGGGAGCTGTTTTTT.

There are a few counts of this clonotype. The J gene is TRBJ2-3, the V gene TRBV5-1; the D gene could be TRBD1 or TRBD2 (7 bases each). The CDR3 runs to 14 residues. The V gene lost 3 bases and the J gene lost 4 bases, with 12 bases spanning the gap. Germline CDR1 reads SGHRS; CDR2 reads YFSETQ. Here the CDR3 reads CASSSQGGADTQYF. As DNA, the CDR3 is TGCGCCAGCAGCTCCCAGGGGGGGGCAGATACGCAGTATTTT.

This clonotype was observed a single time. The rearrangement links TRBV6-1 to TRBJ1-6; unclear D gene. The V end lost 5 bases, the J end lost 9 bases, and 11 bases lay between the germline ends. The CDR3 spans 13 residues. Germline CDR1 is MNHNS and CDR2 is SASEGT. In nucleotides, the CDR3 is TGTGCCAGCAGTCCTCCTTCCCGTTCACCCCTCCACTTT. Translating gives CASSPPSRSPLHF.

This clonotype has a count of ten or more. CDR3 amino acids: CACAPPGPYGYTF. The DNA for the CDR3 is TGTGCCTGCGCCCCCCCAGGGCCTTATGGCTACACCTTC. The V call is TRBV30, the J call TRBJ1-2; maybe TRBD1 (5 bases). Trimming removed 6 bases at V and 5 bases at J, with 16 bases between. The CDR3 covers 13 residues. Germline values: CDR1 GTSNPN, CDR2 SVGIG (reference sequence).

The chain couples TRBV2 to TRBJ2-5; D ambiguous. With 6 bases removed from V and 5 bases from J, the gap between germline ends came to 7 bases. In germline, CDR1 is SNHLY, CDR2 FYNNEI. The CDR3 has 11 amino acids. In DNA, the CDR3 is TGTGCCAGCAGAAACTCGGAGACCCAGTACTTC. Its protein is CASRNSETQYF.

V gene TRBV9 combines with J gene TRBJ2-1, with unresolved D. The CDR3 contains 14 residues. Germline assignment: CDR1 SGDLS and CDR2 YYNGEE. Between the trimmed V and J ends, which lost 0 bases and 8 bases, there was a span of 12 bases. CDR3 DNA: TGTGCCAGCAGCGTAGACGGGTTCGGTGATGAGCAGTTCTTC. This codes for CASSVDGFGDEQFF.

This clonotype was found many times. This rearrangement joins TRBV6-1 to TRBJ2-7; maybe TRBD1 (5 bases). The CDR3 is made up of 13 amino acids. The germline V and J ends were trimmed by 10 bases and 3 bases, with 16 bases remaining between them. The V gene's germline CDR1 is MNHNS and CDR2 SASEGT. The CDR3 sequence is CATQSREIYEQYF. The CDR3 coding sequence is TGTGCCACCCAGAGCAGGGAAATCTACGAGCAGTACTTC.

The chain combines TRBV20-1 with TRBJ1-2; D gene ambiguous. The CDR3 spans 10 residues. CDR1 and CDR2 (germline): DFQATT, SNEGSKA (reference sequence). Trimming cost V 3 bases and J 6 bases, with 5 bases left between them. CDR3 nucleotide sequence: TGCAGTGCTAGTGGGGATGGCTACACCTTC. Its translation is CSASGDGYTF.

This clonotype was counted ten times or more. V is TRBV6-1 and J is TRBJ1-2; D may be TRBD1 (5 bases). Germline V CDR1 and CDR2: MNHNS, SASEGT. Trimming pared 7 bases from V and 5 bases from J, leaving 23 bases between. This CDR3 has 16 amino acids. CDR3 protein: CASTPREGDRWYGYTF. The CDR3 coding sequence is TGTGCCAGCACCCCTCGGGAAGGGGATAGATGGTATGGCTACACCTTC.